The clone carrying this T cell receptor beta chain was counted at least ten times. No antigen is known for it. From the reads, TCRdb called clonotypes with MiXCR, one entry per CDR3 protein. The sample shows approximately 1,000,000 distinct CDR3 sequences, 30% to 40% of them seen only once. The data were taken from a study of T cell repertoires in cytomegalovirus infection. About the research overall: In public TCR beta signatures, there were indications of both CMV infection and matching HLA type.

The germline V gene encodes CDR1 SGHVS and CDR2 FQNEAQ. The CDR3 consists of 16 residues. Trimming took 0 bases from V and 4 from J, leaving 16 bases between them. Overall study findings and caveats: HLA-C-restricted CMV clonotypes gave the most frequent clonotype in two of eight donors. Carriers of CMV and the relevant HLA type were discriminated by public TCR beta frequency.

The sample consisted of cultured CD8+ T cells from PBMCs, taken from culture after CMV antigen stimulation. The gene calls are TRBV7-8 and TRBJ2-7, with D uncertain. This clonotype originated in a human donor in good health (CMV status not recorded). Some clones in this sample may be carry-over from other donors' samples. The CDR3 nucleotides are TGTGCCAGCAGCTTAGCGAGAGGACCGGACCTTTACGAGCAGTACTTC. Translated, it gives CASSLARGPDLYEQYF.